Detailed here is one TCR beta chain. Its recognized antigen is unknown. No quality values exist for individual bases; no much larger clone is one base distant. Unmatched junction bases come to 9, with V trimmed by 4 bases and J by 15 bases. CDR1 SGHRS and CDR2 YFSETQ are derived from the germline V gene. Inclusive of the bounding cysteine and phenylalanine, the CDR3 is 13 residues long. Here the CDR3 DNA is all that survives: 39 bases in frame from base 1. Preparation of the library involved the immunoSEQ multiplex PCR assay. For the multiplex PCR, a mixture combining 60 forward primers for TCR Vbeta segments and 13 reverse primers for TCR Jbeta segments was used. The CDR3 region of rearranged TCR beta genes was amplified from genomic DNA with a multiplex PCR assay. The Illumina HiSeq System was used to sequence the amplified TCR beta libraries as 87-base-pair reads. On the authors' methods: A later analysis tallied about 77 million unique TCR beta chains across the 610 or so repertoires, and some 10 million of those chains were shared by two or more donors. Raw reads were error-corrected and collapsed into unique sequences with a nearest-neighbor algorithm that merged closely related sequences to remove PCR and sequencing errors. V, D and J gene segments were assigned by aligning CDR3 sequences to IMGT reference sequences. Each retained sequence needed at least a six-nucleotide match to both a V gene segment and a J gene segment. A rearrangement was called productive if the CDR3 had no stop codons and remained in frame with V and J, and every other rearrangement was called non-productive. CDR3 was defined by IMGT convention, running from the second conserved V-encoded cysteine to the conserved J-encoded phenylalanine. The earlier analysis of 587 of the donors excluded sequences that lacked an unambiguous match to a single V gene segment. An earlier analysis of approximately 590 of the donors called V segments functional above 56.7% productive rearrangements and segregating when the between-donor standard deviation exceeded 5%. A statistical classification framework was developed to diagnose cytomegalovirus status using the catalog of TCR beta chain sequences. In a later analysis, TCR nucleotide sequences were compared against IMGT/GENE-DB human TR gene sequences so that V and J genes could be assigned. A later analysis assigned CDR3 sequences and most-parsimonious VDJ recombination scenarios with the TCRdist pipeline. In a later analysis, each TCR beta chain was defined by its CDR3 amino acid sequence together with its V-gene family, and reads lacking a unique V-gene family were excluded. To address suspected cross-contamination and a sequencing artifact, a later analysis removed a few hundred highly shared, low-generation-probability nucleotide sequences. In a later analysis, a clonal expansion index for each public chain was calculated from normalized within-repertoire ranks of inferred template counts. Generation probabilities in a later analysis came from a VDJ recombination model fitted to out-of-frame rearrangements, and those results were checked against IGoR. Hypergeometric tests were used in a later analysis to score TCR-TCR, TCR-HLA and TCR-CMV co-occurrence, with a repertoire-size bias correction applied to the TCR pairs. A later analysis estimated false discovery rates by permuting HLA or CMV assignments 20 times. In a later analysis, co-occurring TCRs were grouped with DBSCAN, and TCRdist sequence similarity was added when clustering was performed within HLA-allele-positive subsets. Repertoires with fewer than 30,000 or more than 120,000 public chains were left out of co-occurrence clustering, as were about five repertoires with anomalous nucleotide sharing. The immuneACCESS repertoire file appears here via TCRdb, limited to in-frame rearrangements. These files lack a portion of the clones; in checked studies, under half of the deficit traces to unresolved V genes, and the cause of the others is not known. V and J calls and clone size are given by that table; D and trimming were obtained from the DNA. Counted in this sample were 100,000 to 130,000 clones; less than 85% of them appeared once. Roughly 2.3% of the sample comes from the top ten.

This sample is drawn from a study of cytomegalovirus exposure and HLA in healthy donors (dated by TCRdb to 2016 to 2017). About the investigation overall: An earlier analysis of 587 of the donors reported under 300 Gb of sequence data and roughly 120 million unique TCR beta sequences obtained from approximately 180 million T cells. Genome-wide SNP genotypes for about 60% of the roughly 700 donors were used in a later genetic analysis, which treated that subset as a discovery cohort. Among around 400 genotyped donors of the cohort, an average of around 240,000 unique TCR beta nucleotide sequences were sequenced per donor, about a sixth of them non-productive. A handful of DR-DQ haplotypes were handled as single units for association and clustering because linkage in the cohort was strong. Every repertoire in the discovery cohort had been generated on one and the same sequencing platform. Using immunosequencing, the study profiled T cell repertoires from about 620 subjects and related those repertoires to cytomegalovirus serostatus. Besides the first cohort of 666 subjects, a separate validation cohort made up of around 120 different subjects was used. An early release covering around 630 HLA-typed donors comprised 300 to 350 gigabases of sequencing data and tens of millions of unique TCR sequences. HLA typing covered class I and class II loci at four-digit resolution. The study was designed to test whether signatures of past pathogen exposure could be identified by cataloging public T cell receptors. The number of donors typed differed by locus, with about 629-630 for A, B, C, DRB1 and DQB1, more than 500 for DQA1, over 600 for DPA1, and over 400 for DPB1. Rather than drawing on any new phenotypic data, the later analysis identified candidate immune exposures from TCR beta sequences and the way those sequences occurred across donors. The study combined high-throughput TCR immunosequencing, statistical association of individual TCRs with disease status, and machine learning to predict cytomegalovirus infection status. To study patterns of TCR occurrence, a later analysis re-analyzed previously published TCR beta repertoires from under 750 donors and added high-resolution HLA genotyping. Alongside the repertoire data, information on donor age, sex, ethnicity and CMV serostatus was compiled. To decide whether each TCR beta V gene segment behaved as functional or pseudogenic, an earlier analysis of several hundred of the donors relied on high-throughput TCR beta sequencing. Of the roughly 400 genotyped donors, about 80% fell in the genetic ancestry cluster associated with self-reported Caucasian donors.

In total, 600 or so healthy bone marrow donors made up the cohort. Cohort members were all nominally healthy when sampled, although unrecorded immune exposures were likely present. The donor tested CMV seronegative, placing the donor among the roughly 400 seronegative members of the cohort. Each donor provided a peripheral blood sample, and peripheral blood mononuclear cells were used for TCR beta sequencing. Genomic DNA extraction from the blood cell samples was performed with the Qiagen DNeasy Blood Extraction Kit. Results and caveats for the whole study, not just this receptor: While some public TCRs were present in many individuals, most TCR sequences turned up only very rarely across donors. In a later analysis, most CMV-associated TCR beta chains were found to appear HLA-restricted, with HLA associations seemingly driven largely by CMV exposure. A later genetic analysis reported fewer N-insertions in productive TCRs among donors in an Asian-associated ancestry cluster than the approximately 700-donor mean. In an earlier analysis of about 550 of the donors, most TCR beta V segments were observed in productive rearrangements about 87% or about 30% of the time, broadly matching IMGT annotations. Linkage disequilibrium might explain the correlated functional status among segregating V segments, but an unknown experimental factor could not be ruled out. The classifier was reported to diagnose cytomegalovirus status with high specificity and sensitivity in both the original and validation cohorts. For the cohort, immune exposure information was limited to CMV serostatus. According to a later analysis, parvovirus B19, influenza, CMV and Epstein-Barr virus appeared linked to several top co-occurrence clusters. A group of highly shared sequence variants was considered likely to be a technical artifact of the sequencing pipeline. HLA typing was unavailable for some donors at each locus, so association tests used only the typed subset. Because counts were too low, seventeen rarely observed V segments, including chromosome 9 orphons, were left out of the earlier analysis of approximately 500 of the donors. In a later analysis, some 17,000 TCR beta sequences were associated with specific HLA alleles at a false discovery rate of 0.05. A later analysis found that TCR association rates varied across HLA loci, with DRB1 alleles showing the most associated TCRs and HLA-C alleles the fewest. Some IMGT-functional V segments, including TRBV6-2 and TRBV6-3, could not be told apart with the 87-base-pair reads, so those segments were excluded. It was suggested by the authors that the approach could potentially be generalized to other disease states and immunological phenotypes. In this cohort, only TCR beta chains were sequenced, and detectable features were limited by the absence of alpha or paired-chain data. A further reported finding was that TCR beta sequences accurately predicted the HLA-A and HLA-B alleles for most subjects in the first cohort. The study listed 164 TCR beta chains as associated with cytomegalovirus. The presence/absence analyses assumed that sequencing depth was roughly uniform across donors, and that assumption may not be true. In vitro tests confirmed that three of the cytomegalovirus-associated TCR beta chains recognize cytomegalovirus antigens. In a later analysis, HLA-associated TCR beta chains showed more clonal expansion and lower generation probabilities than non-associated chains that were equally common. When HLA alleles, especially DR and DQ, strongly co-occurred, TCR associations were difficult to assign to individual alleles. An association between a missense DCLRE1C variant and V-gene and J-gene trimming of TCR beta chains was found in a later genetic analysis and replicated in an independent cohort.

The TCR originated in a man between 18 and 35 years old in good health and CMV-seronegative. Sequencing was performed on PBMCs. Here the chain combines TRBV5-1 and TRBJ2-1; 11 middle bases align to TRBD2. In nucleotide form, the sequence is TGCGCCAGCAGCGAGTCTAGCGGGGGGATAAGGTTCTTC. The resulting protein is CASSESSGGIRFF.